This T cell receptor (beta chain) was sequenced in a study of blood T cell repertoires in COVID-19. For the study at large: Sites in the United States, Italy and Spain provided acute and convalescent COVID-19 samples. T cells, B-cell-depleted T cells, or PBMCs supplied cDNA or gDNA.

Participant age was about 18 to 100 years, and participants resided in roughly 24 US areas. Details on this clone: Germline is not matched at one junction end, which may reflect a read error.

Profiled with immunoSEQ multiplex PCR; TCRdb holds only in-frame clones, not every one. The repertoire consists of a few hundred thousand clones, with roughly four fifths occurring once and the leading ten covering approximately 5%. In germline, CDR1 is MNHEY, CDR2 SMNVEV (reference sequence). The CDR3 has 16 amino acids. This chain connects TRBV27 to TRBJ2-5; D is perhaps TRBD1 (5 bases). The origin of this receptor is a woman in her forties or fifties who had recovered from COVID-19. The specimen sequenced was PBMCs or T cells enriched from blood (not recorded which). For the CDR3, the DNA is TGTGCCGGCAGACAGAGGTGCAGGGATGGGGAAGAGACCCAGTACTTC. Its protein product is CAGRQRCRDGEETQYF.